The rows below give T cell receptor beta chains drawn from one sample of a study of blood T cells in healthy people across ages. MiXCR, applied by TCRdb to the 5' RACE reads, yields one record per CDR3 protein. Of around 1.5 million distinct CDR3 sequences in the sample, 42% are singletons; the top ten hold around 8%. The sequenced material came from blood. These receptors came from a woman under 30 in good health. CDR3s include the opening cysteine and the closing phenylalanine or tryptophan. Each record gives: clone size, J gene, V gene, D gene, CDR3 protein, CDR3 DNA. A D gene is named only where the DNA matches it firmly. Size tells how often a clone was seen (once, few, many) or the class of an expanded clone, and some rows leave it out.

clone_size: -; j_call: TRBJ2-1; v_call: TRBV10-1; d_call: -; cdr3_aa: CASSESRGAGDYNEQFF; cdr3_nt: TGCGCCAGCAGTGAATCGCGGGGAGCGGGCGATTACAATGAGCAGTTCTTC
clone_size: -; j_call: TRBJ1-1; v_call: TRBV6-5; d_call: -; cdr3_aa: CASSQTGYGAFF; cdr3_nt: TGTGCCAGCAGTCAAACCGGATATGGGGCTTTCTTT
clone_size: many; j_call: TRBJ2-7; v_call: TRBV5-1; d_call: TRBD1; cdr3_aa: CASSWGQTYEQYF; cdr3_nt: TGCGCCAGCAGCTGGGGACAGACCTACGAGCAGTACTTC
clone_size: -; j_call: TRBJ2-7; v_call: TRBV7-2; d_call: -; cdr3_aa: CASSLGAGGLPPYEQYF; cdr3_nt: TGTGCCAGCAGCTTAGGGGCAGGGGGACTACCCCCCTACGAGCAGTACTTC
clone_size: -; j_call: TRBJ2-5; v_call: TRBV11-2; d_call: -; cdr3_aa: CASSRAGAQETQYF; cdr3_nt: TGTGCCAGCTCCAGGGCAGGGGCACAAGAGACCCAGTACTTC
clone_size: few; j_call: TRBJ2-5; v_call: TRBV19; d_call: -; cdr3_aa: CASSPDKGDHYNEQYF; cdr3_nt: TGTGCCAGTAGTCCGGATAAGGGGGACCACTACAATGAGCAGTACTTC
clone_size: few; j_call: TRBJ2-7; v_call: TRBV3-1; d_call: TRBD2; cdr3_aa: CASSQDLLAGRNEQYF; cdr3_nt: TGTGCCAGCAGCCAAGATCTTCTAGCGGGCCGGAACGAGCAGTACTTC
clone_size: few; j_call: TRBJ2-1; v_call: TRBV25-1; d_call: TRBD2; cdr3_aa: CASSDRASGSLDEQFF; cdr3_nt: TGTGCCAGCAGTGACCGGGCTAGCGGGAGTCTCGATGAGCAGTTCTTC
clone_size: -; j_call: TRBJ2-1; v_call: TRBV27; d_call: TRBD2; cdr3_aa: CASSFKRGGYNEQFF; cdr3_nt: TGTGCCAGCAGTTTCAAGCGGGGCGGCTACAATGAGCAGTTCTTC
clone_size: -; j_call: TRBJ2-4; v_call: TRBV14; d_call: -; cdr3_aa: CASSQTMIAKNIQYF; cdr3_nt: TGTGCCAGCAGCCAAACGATGATAGCCAAAAACATTCAGTACTTC
clone_size: -; j_call: TRBJ2-5; v_call: TRBV12-3/TRBV12-4; d_call: TRBD1; cdr3_aa: CASTKGQDQETQYF; cdr3_nt: TGTGCCAGCACCAAGGGACAGGATCAAGAGACCCAGTACTTC
clone_size: -; j_call: TRBJ2-5; v_call: TRBV6-1; d_call: TRBD2; cdr3_aa: CASSGEREYHQYF; cdr3_nt: TGTGCCAGCAGTGGTGAGCGGGAGTATCACCAGTACTTC
clone_size: -; j_call: TRBJ2-1; v_call: TRBV6-5; d_call: -; cdr3_aa: CASSYSMNEQFF; cdr3_nt: TGTGCCAGCAGTTACTCGATGAATGAGCAGTTCTTC
clone_size: few; j_call: TRBJ1-6; v_call: TRBV14; d_call: -; cdr3_aa: CASSQVTLNSPLHF; cdr3_nt: TGTGCCAGCAGCCAAGTGACTCTGAATTCACCCCTCCACTTT
clone_size: -; j_call: TRBJ2-1; v_call: TRBV12-3/TRBV12-4; d_call: TRBD1; cdr3_aa: CASSSGTGSEQFF; cdr3_nt: TGTGCCAGCAGTTCCGGGACAGGGAGTGAGCAGTTCTTC
clone_size: -; j_call: TRBJ2-1; v_call: TRBV20-1; d_call: TRBD1; cdr3_aa: CSARGDRENEQFF; cdr3_nt: TGCAGTGCTAGAGGTGACAGGGAGAATGAGCAGTTCTTC
clone_size: -; j_call: TRBJ1-6; v_call: TRBV13; d_call: -; cdr3_aa: CASSQTGSSYNSPLHF; cdr3_nt: TGTGCCAGCAGCCAAACAGGGAGCTCCTATAATTCACCCCTCCACTTT
clone_size: few; j_call: TRBJ2-3; v_call: TRBV7-7; d_call: -; cdr3_aa: CASSHTPSDTQYF; cdr3_nt: TGTGCCAGCAGCCACACCCCATCAGATACGCAGTATTTT
clone_size: -; j_call: TRBJ2-3; v_call: TRBV27; d_call: -; cdr3_aa: CASTLRGIITDTQYF; cdr3_nt: TGTGCCAGCACCCTACGGGGGATAATCACAGATACGCAGTATTTT
clone_size: few; j_call: TRBJ2-7; v_call: TRBV7-2; d_call: TRBD1; cdr3_aa: CASSLEPGQLYEQYF; cdr3_nt: TGTGCCAGCAGCTTAGAACCGGGACAGCTTTACGAGCAGTACTTC
clone_size: -; j_call: TRBJ1-2; v_call: TRBV6-2/TRBV6-3; d_call: TRBD1; cdr3_aa: CASTAQGADGYTF; cdr3_nt: TGTGCCAGCACCGCACAGGGGGCGGATGGCTACACCTTC
clone_size: -; j_call: TRBJ2-5; v_call: TRBV20-1; d_call: -; cdr3_aa: CSARGADRQETQYF; cdr3_nt: TGCAGTGCTAGGGGGGCAGATAGACAAGAGACCCAGTACTTC
clone_size: -; j_call: TRBJ1-2; v_call: TRBV3-1; d_call: -; cdr3_aa: CASSQAGRSNYGYTF; cdr3_nt: TGTGCCAGCAGCCAAGCCGGACGGAGTAACTATGGCTACACCTTC
clone_size: -; j_call: TRBJ1-1; v_call: TRBV4-2; d_call: TRBD1; cdr3_aa: CASSHQKGQNEAFF; cdr3_nt: TGTGCCAGCAGCCACCAAAAGGGACAGAATGAAGCTTTCTTT
clone_size: few; j_call: TRBJ2-1; v_call: TRBV7-6; d_call: -; cdr3_aa: CASSPSPLGGGQFF; cdr3_nt: TGTGCCAGCAGCCCCTCTCCCTTGGGGGGCGGGCAGTTCTTC
clone_size: -; j_call: TRBJ2-3; v_call: TRBV30; d_call: -; cdr3_aa: CAWSGPYTDTQYF; cdr3_nt: TGTGCCTGGAGTGGGCCGTACACAGATACGCAGTATTTT
clone_size: once; j_call: TRBJ2-1; v_call: TRBV3-1; d_call: TRBD2; cdr3_aa: CASSQASSGDNEQFF; cdr3_nt: TGTGCCAGCAGCCAAGCATCTAGCGGAGACAATGAGCAGTTCTTC
clone_size: few; j_call: TRBJ1-1; v_call: TRBV4-1; d_call: -; cdr3_aa: CASSQEPSNTEAFF; cdr3_nt: TGCGCCAGCAGCCAAGAACCCTCGAACACTGAAGCTTTCTTT
clone_size: few; j_call: TRBJ2-7; v_call: TRBV27; d_call: TRBD1; cdr3_aa: CASSVDRVYEQYF; cdr3_nt: TGTGCCAGCAGTGTAGACAGGGTTTACGAGCAGTACTTC
clone_size: -; j_call: TRBJ2-7; v_call: TRBV20-1; d_call: TRBD2; cdr3_aa: CSARETPNSGASYEQYF; cdr3_nt: TGCAGTGCTAGAGAGACCCCTAATAGCGGGGCATCCTACGAGCAGTACTTC
clone_size: -; j_call: TRBJ2-1; v_call: TRBV4-2; d_call: TRBD2; cdr3_aa: CASSQDLAGEYNEQFF; cdr3_nt: TGTGCCAGCAGCCAAGACCTAGCGGGAGAATACAATGAGCAGTTCTTC
clone_size: -; j_call: TRBJ2-1; v_call: TRBV6-2/TRBV6-3; d_call: TRBD2; cdr3_aa: CASTAGGSYNEQFF; cdr3_nt: TGTGCCAGCACGGCGGGGGGTTCCTACAATGAGCAGTTCTTC
clone_size: -; j_call: TRBJ2-7; v_call: TRBV5-1; d_call: TRBD1; cdr3_aa: CASSFGTGAYNEQYF; cdr3_nt: TGCGCCAGCAGCTTTGGGACAGGGGCCTACAATGAGCAGTACTTC
clone_size: -; j_call: TRBJ2-3; v_call: TRBV29-1; d_call: TRBD2; cdr3_aa: CSVETTSGGITDTQYF; cdr3_nt: TGCAGCGTTGAAACAACTAGCGGGGGAATCACAGATACGCAGTATTTT
clone_size: few; j_call: TRBJ2-7; v_call: TRBV20-1; d_call: -; cdr3_aa: CSARETNSYEQYF; cdr3_nt: TGCAGTGCTAGAGAGACTAACTCCTACGAGCAGTACTTC
clone_size: -; j_call: TRBJ2-3; v_call: TRBV6-1; d_call: -; cdr3_aa: CASSGAVGGTDTQYF; cdr3_nt: TGTGCCAGCAGTGGGGCGGTGGGGGGCACAGATACGCAGTATTTT
clone_size: once; j_call: TRBJ2-5; v_call: TRBV13; d_call: -; cdr3_aa: CASGLEQGAQETQYF; cdr3_nt: TGTGCCAGCGGCTTAGAGCAGGGCGCTCAAGAGACCCAGTACTTC
clone_size: few; j_call: TRBJ2-7; v_call: TRBV7-2; d_call: -; cdr3_aa: CASSFDSPPYEQYF; cdr3_nt: TGTGCCAGCAGCTTCGACAGTCCTCCCTACGAGCAGTACTTC
clone_size: few; j_call: TRBJ1-1; v_call: TRBV6-2/TRBV6-3; d_call: -; cdr3_aa: CASSYGPGGRTEAFF; cdr3_nt: TGTGCCAGCAGTTATGGGCCTGGGGGGAGGACTGAAGCTTTCTTT
clone_size: -; j_call: TRBJ2-6; v_call: TRBV2; d_call: -; cdr3_aa: CASSVGRGRLSGANVLTF; cdr3_nt: TGTGCCAGCAGTGTGGGGCGGGGGCGCCTCTCTGGGGCCAACGTCCTGACTTTC
clone_size: -; j_call: TRBJ2-3; v_call: TRBV6-6; d_call: -; cdr3_aa: CASRMETPSTDTQYF; cdr3_nt: TGTGCCAGCAGGATGGAAACACCTAGCACAGATACGCAGTATTTT
clone_size: -; j_call: TRBJ2-7; v_call: TRBV6-2/TRBV6-3; d_call: -; cdr3_aa: CASSYAGAPEQYF; cdr3_nt: TGTGCCAGCAGTTACGCCGGGGCCCCAGAGCAGTACTTC
clone_size: -; j_call: TRBJ2-5; v_call: TRBV7-2; d_call: -; cdr3_aa: CASSLGAGKETQYF; cdr3_nt: TGTGCCAGCAGCTTAGGGGCAGGGAAAGAGACCCAGTACTTC
clone_size: -; j_call: TRBJ2-5; v_call: TRBV3-1; d_call: TRBD2; cdr3_aa: CASSQEVAASGETQYF; cdr3_nt: TGTGCCAGCAGCCAAGAGGTGGCAGCTAGCGGGGAGACCCAGTACTTC
clone_size: -; j_call: TRBJ1-3; v_call: TRBV14; d_call: TRBD1; cdr3_aa: CASSQTLTGKSGNTIYF; cdr3_nt: TGTGCCAGCAGCCAAACTTTGACAGGGAAGTCTGGAAACACCATATATTTT
clone_size: once; j_call: TRBJ2-1; v_call: TRBV27; d_call: -; cdr3_aa: CASSLRDRSDNEQFF; cdr3_nt: TGTGCCAGCAGTTTAAGAGACAGATCTGACAATGAGCAGTTCTTC
clone_size: few; j_call: TRBJ2-5; v_call: TRBV29-1; d_call: -; cdr3_aa: CSVETPAKQETQYF; cdr3_nt: TGCAGCGTTGAAACCCCAGCCAAACAAGAGACCCAGTACTTC
clone_size: many; j_call: TRBJ2-5; v_call: TRBV6-6; d_call: -; cdr3_aa: CASRPDWQETQYF; cdr3_nt: TGTGCCAGCAGGCCGGACTGGCAAGAGACCCAGTACTTC
clone_size: few; j_call: TRBJ2-4; v_call: TRBV4-1; d_call: -; cdr3_aa: CASSQEKGKNIQYF; cdr3_nt: TGCGCCAGCAGCCAAGAAAAGGGGAAAAACATTCAGTACTTC
clone_size: many; j_call: TRBJ1-5; v_call: TRBV9; d_call: -; cdr3_aa: CASSVGGGDNQPQHF; cdr3_nt: TGTGCCAGCAGCGTAGGGGGGGGAGACAATCAGCCCCAGCATTTT